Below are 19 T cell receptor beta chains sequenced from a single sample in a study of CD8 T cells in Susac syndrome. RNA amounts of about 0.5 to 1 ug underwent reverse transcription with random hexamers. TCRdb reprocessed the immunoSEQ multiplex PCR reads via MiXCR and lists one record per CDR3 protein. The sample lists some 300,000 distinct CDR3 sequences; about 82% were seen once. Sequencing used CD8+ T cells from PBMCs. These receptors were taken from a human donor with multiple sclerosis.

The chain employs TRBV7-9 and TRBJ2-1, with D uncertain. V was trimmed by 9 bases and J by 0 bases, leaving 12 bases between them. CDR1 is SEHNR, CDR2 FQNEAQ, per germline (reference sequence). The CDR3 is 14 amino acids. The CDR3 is CASLGRSSYNEQFF. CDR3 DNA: TGTGCCAGTCTAGGGCGCAGCTCCTACAATGAGCAGTTCTTC.

Here the CDR3 DNA reads TGCAGTGCTAGAGATCCGGCTAGCGGGGCGGTTTCCTACAATGAGCAGTTCTTC. Its translation: CSARDPASGAVSYNEQFF. The chain uses TRBV20-1 and TRBJ2-1, with 9 positions matching TRBD2. CDR3 length: 18 amino acids. V gave up 0 bases and J gave up 1 base; unmatched junction bases: 10. CDR1 DFQATT and CDR2 SNEGSKA come from the germline V gene (reference sequence).

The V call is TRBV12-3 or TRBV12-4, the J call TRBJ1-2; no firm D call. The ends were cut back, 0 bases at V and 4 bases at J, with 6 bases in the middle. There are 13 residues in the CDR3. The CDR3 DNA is TGTGCCAGCAGTTTAGCGCCAGGCTATGGCTACACCTTC. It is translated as CASSLAPGYGYTF.

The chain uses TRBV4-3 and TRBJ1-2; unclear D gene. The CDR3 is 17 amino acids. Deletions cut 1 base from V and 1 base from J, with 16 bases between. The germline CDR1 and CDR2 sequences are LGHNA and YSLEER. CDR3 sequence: CASSQGPTEEINYGYTF. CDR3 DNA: TGCGCCAGCAGCCAAGGCCCTACGGAGGAAATTAACTATGGCTACACCTTC.

The chain's CDR3 is CASSLIDSYTGELFF. The CDR3 DNA follows: TGTGCCAGCAGTCTTATAGACTCCTACACCGGGGAGCTGTTTTTT. J is TRBJ2-2 and V is TRBV28; D not resolved. Germline loops: CDR1 MDHEN, CDR2 SYDVKM. The length of the CDR3 is 15 residues. V gave up 5 bases and J gave up 3 bases, with 13 bases separating them.

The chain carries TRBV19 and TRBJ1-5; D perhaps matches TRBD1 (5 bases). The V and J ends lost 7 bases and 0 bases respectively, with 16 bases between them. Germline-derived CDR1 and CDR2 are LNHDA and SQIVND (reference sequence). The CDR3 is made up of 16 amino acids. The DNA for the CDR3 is TGTGCCAGTAATACCCGACAGCTTTATAGCAATCAGCCCCAGCATTTT. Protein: CASNTRQLYSNQPQHF.

In DNA form, the CDR3 reads TGTGCCTGGAGTTTCGGGACGGGGGGTGAGCAGTTCTTC. Its translation is CAWSFGTGGEQFF. This rearrangement joins TRBV30 to TRBJ2-1; TRBD2 aligns across 7 bases. The CDR3 length is 13 residues. In germline, CDR1 is GTSNPN, CDR2 SVGIG (reference sequence). The V gene end was trimmed by 2 bases and the J gene end by 9 bases; junction bases not matched to a gene: 7.

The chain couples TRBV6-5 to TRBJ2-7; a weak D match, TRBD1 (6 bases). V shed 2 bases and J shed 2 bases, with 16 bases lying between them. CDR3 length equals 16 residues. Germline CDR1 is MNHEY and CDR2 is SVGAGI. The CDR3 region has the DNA TGTGCCAGCAGTTACGAGACCCCGCCAGGGGCCTACGAGCAGTACTTC. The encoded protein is CASSYETPPGAYEQYF.

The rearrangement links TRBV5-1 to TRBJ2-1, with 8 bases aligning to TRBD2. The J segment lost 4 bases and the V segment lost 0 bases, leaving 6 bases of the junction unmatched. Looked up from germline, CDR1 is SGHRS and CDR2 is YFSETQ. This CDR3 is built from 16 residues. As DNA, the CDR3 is TGCGCCAGCAGCTTGGCCGTGACTAGCGCTTACAATGAGCAGTTCTTC. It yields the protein CASSLAVTSAYNEQFF.

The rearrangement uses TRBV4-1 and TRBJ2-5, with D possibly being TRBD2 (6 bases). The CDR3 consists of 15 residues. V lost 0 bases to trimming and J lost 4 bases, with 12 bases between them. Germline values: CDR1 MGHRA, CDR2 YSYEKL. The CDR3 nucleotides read TGCGCCAGCAGCCAAGAGACTAGTAATGGAGAGACCCAGTACTTC. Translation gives CASSQETSNGETQYF.

As DNA, the CDR3 is TGTGCCAGCAGCTTCCTCGGGCCTCCTCACGAGCAGTACTTC. This translates into CASSFLGPPHEQYF. The chain combines TRBV7-3 with TRBJ2-7; no clear D. CDR3 length equals 14 residues. Trimming took 3 bases from V and 5 from J, leaving 14 bases between them. The germline gives CDR1 SGHTA, CDR2 FQGTGA.

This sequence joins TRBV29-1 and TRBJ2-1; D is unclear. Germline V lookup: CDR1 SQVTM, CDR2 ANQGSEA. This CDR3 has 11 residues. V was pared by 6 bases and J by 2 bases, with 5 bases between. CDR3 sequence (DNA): TGCAGCGTGCTCCCCTACAATGAGCAGTTCTTC. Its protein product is CSVLPYNEQFF.

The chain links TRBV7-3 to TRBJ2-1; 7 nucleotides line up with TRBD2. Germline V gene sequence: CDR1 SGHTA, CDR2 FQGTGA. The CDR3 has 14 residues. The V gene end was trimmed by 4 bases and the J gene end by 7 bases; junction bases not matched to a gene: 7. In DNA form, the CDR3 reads TGTGCCAGCAGCTCCCCGACTAGCACGAATGAGCAGTTCTTC. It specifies CASSSPTSTNEQFF.

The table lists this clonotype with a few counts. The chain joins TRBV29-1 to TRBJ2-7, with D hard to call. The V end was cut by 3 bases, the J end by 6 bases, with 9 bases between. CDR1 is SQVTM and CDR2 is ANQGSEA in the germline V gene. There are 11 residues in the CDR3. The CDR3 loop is CSVEVLSEQYF. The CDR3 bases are TGCAGCGTTGAGGTGCTTTCCGAGCAGTACTTC.

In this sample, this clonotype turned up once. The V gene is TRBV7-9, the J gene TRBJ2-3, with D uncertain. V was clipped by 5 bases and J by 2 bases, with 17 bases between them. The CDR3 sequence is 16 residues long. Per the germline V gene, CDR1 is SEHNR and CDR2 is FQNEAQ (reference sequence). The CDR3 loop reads CASSRSDNRHTDTQYF. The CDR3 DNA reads TGTGCCAGCAGCCGATCCGACAACCGTCACACAGATACGCAGTATTTT.

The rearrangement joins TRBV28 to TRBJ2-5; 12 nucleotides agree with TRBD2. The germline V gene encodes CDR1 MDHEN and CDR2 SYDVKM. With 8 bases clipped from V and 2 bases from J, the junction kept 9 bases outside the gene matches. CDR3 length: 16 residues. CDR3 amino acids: CASGLAGSWKQETQYF. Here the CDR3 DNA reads TGTGCCAGCGGACTAGCGGGATCATGGAAACAAGAGACCCAGTACTTC.

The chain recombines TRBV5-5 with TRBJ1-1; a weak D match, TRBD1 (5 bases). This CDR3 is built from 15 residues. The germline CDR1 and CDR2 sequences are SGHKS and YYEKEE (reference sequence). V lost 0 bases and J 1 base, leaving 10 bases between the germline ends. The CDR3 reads CASSLEAGWNTEAFF. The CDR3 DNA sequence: TGTGCCAGCAGCTTGGAGGCAGGGTGGAACACTGAAGCTTTCTTT.

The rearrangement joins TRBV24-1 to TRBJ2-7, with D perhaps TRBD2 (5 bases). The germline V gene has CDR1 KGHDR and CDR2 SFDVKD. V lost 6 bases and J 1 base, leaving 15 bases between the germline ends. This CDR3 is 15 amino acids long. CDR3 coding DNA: TGTGCCACCAGTTGGGGAGACGGACTTTCCTACGAGCAGTACTTC. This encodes CATSWGDGLSYEQYF.

The CDR3 sequence: CATSTTGRGTEAFF. CDR3 DNA sequence: TGTGCCACCAGCACAACAGGGCGAGGTACTGAAGCTTTCTTT. The chain has TRBV15 and TRBJ1-1; a weak D match, TRBD1 (6 bases). Germline loops: CDR1 LNHNV, CDR2 YYDKDF (reference sequence). The CDR3 sequence is 14 residues long. The germline V and J ends were trimmed by 4 bases and 5 bases, with 14 bases remaining between them.